Each of the 2 T cell receptor beta chains below was sequenced from the same sample in a study of shared clonotypes between healthy human individuals. Terminally differentiated effector memory CD45RA+ cells were left out of the naive CD8 fraction, which was CD45RO-negative and positively selected for CCR7. Repertoires were generated with immunoSEQ multiplex PCR, while TCRdb's copy carries only in-frame clones and drops some. There are 450,000 to 700,000 clones in the sample; nearly 97% occur only once, and roughly 0.1% lies in the top ten. The specimen was naive CD8+ T cells sorted from blood. Every receptor here comes from a young woman in good health.

V is TRBV19 and J is TRBJ2-7, with TRBD1 matching over 10 bases. This CDR3 region has 15 residues. V dropped 10 bases and J dropped 2; count of bases not matched to a gene: 11. CDR1 is LNHDA, CDR2 SQIVND, per germline (reference sequence). The DNA of the CDR3 is TGTGCCACTTCCCCGGGCGGACAGGGGGCCTACGAGCAGTACTTC. Translated: CATSPGGQGAYEQYF.

The V gene is TRBV9, the J gene TRBJ2-2; possibly TRBD1 for D (5 bases). This CDR3 is 15 amino acids long. Germline CDR1 and CDR2: SGDLS and YYNGEE. Trimming took 3 bases from V and 0 from J, leaving 9 bases between them. CDR3 sequence reads: CASSEQGTNTGELFF. The CDR3 coding sequence is TGTGCCAGCAGCGAGCAGGGAACGAACACCGGGGAGCTGTTTTTT.